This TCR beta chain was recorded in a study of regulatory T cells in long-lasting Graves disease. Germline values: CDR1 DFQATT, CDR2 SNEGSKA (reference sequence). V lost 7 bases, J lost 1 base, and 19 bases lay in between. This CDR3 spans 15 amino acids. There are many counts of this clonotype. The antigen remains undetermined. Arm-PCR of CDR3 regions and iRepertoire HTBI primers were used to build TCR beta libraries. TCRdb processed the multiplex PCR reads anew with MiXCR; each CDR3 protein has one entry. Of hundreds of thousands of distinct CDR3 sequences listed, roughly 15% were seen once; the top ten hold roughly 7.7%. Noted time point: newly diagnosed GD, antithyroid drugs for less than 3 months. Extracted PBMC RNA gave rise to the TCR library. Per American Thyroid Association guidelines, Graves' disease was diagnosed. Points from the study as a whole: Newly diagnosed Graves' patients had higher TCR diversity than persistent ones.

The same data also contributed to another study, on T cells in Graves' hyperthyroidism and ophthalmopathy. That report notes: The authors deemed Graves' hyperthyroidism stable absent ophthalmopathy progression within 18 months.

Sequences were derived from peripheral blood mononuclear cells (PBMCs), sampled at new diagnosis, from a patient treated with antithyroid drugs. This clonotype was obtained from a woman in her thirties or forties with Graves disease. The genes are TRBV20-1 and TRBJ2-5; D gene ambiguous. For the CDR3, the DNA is TGCAGTGGGACGTGGATGGAGACACCCCAAGAGACCCAGTACTTC. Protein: CSGTWMETPQETQYF.